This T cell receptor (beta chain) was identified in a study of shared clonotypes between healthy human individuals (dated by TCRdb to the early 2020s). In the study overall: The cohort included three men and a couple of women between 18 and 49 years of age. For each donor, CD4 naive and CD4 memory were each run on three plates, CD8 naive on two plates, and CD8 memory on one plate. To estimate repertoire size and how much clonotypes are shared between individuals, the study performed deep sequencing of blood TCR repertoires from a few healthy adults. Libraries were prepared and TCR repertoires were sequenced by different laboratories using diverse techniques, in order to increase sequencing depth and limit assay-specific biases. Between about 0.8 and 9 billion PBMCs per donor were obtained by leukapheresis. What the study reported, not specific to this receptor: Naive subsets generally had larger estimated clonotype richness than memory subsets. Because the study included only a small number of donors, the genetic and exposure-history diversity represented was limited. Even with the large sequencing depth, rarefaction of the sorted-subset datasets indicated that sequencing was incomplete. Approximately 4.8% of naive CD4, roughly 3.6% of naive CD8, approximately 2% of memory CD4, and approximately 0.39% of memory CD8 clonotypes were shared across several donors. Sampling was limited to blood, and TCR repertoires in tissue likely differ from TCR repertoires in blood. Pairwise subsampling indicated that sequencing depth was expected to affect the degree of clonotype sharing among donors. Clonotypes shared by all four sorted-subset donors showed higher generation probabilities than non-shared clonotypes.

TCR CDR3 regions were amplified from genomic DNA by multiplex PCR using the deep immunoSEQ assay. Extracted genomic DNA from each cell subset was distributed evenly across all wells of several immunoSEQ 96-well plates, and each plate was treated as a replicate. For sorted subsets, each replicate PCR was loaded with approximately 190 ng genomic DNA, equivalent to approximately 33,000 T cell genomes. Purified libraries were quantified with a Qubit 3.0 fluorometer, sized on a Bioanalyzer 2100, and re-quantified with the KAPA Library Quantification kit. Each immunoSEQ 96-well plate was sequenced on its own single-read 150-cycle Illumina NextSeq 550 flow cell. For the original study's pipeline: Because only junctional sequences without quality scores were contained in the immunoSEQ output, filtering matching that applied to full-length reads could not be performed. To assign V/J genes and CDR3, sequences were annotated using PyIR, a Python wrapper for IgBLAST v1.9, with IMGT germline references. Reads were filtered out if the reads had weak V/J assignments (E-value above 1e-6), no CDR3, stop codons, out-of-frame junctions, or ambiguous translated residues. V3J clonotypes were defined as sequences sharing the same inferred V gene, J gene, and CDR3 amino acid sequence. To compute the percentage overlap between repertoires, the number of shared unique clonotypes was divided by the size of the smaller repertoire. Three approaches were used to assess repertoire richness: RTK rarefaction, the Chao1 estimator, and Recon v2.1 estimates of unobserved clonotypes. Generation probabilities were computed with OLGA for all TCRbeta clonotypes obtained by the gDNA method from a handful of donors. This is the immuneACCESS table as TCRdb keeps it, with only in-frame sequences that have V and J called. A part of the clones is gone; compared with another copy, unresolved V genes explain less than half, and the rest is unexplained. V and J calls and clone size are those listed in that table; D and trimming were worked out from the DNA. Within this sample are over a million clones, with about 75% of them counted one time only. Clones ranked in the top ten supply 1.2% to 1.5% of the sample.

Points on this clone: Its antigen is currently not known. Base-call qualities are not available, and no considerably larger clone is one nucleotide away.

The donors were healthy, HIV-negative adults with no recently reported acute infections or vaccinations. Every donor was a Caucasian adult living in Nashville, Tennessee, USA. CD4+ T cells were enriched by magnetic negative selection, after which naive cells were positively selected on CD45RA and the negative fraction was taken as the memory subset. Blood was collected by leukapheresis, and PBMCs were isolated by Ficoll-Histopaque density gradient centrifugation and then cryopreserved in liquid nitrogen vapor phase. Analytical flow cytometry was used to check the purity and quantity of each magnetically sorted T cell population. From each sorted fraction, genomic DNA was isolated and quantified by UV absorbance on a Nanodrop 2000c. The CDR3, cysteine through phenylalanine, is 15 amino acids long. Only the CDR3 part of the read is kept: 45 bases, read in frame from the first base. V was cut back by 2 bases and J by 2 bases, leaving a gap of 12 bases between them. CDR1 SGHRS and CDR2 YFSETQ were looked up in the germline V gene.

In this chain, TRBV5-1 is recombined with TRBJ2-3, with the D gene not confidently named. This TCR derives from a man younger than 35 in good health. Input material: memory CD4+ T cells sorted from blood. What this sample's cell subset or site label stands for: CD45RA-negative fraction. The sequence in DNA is TGCGCCAGCAGCTTAGATGGGCAGCACACAGATACGCAGTATTTT. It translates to CASSLDGQHTDTQYF.